The 10 T cell receptor beta chains given below trace back to one sample, sequenced in a study of blood T cell repertoires in COVID-19. Sequencing used immunoSEQ multiplex PCR; TCRdb keeps in-frame clones, though not all of them. Of some 160,000 clones detected, around 83% appear once; the ten largest clones hold 1.5%. Material for sequencing was peripheral blood. These receptor sequences come from a human donor in a cohort sampled during active COVID-19.

V is TRBV7-2 and J is TRBJ2-7; a weak D match, TRBD1 (6 bases). Germline loops: CDR1 SGHTA, CDR2 FQGNSA. The germline V and J ends were trimmed by 7 bases and 3 bases, with 16 bases remaining between them. The CDR3 has 14 amino acids. The CDR3 reads CASKTQGLIYEQYF. In nucleotides, the CDR3 is TGTGCCAGCAAAACACAGGGTTTAATCTACGAGCAGTACTTC.

This clone was seen a single time. This chain joins TRBV29-1 and TRBJ2-7; 10 bases are shared with TRBD2. From germline, CDR1 is SQVTM and CDR2 ANQGSEA. This CDR3 region has 16 residues. After removal of 1 base from V and 3 bases from J, the junction contained 9 bases not matched to a gene. The CDR3, as DNA: TGCAGCGTTGAAGGGGTTGGGACTAGCGCAGACTACGAGCAGTACTTC. It translates to CSVEGVGTSADYEQYF.

The table lists this clone with a count of one. This chain joins TRBV25-1 and TRBJ1-1; TRBD1 matches at 7 bases. From germline, CDR1 is MGHDK and CDR2 SYGVNS. Losses at the gene ends were 3 bases for V and 4 bases for J; bases not matched to a gene: 8. This CDR3 comprises 15 residues. CDR3 nucleotide sequence: TGTGCCAGCAGTGAGGAAGGCAGGGGGACCACTGAAGCTTTCTTT. It translates to CASSEEGRGTTEAFF. Filled out from reference TRBV25-1 and TRBJ1-1, the complete variable domain reads EADIYQTPRYLVIGTGKKITLECSQTMGHDKMYWYQQDPGMELHLIHYSYGVNSTEKGDLSSESTVSRIRTEHFPLTLESARPSHTSQYLCASSEEGRGTTEAFFGQGTRLTVV.

V usage is TRBV28 and J usage is TRBJ1-2; D perhaps matches TRBD1 (6 bases). V gave up 5 bases and J gave up 4 bases, with 17 bases separating them. Germline V CDR1 and CDR2: MDHEN, SYDVKM. The CDR3 is made up of 15 amino acids. The CDR3 nucleotides read TGTGCCAGCAGTAAGGGGAGCGGACAGCCCTATGGCTACACCTTC. Amino acids: CASSKGSGQPYGYTF.

CDR3 DNA sequence: TGTGCCAGCAGCTCCGCGGGTCTAGTGCTCCAGTACTTC. As protein: CASSSAGLVLQYF. The chain joins TRBV7-2 to TRBJ2-5; weak D call: TRBD2 (5 bases). V dropped 4 bases and J dropped 10 bases, with 16 bases sitting between them. The germline V gene has CDR1 SGHTA and CDR2 FQGNSA. The CDR3 covers 13 residues.

This clone is a singleton in its sample. This rearrangement joins TRBV6-2 or TRBV6-3 to TRBJ1-4; D might be TRBD1 (6 bases). The CDR3 runs to 15 residues. V was pared by 2 bases and J by 4 bases, with 11 bases between. Germline V gene lookup returns CDR1 MNHEY and CDR2 SVGEGT. CDR3 bases: TGTGCCAGCAGTTACCGGACAGTGGGTAATGAAAAACTGTTTTTT. Its translation is CASSYRTVGNEKLFF.

The CDR3 DNA follows: TGCGCCAGCAGCCAAGGGGTTAGCGGGGGGACTAACACCGGGGAGCTGTTTTTT. Amino acid sequence: CASSQGVSGGTNTGELFF. The chain carries TRBV4-3 and TRBJ2-2, with 10 bases aligning to TRBD2. CDR3 length equals 18 residues. V shed 1 base, J shed 2 bases, and the junction held 7 bases outside the gene matches. Germline CDR1 reads LGHNA; CDR2 reads YSLEER.

Points on this clone: Distinct nucleotide sequences in the sample also encode this CDR3. V is TRBV7-2 and J is TRBJ2-7; 9 nucleotides line up with TRBD1. The CDR3 contains 14 residues. V dropped 5 bases and J dropped 2; count of bases not matched to a gene: 4. The germline V gene has CDR1 SGHTA and CDR2 FQGNSA. CDR3 DNA: TGTGCCAGCAGCCCGGGACAGGGTCCCTACGAGCAGTACTTC. Translating gives CASSPGQGPYEQYF.

The chain couples TRBV10-3 to TRBJ1-1; D uncertain. Trimming stripped 0 bases from V and 3 bases from J, with 5 bases between. The CDR3 is made up of 13 amino acids. The germline CDR1 and CDR2 sequences are ENHRY and SYGVKD. DNA of the CDR3: TGTGCCATCAGTGAGTCGCGTGACACTGAAGCTTTCTTT. It codes for CAISESRDTEAFF.

The chain has TRBV19 and TRBJ2-7; 9 bases are shared with TRBD2. The V gene end was trimmed by 1 base and the J gene end by 6 bases; junction bases not matched to a gene: 7. This CDR3 has 15 amino acids. Germline assignment: CDR1 LNHDA and CDR2 SQIVND (reference sequence). The CDR3 sequence: CASSIGLAVLGEQYF. DNA of the CDR3: TGTGCCAGTAGTATAGGACTAGCGGTCCTTGGCGAGCAGTACTTC. Combining the CDR3 with reference TRBV19 and TRBJ2-7 gives the whole variable domain DGGITQSPKYLFRKEGQNVTLSCEQNLNHDAMYWYRQDPGQGLRLIYYSQIVNDFQKGDIAEGYSVSREKKESFPLTVTSAQKNPTAFYLCASSIGLAVLGEQYFGPGTRLTVT.